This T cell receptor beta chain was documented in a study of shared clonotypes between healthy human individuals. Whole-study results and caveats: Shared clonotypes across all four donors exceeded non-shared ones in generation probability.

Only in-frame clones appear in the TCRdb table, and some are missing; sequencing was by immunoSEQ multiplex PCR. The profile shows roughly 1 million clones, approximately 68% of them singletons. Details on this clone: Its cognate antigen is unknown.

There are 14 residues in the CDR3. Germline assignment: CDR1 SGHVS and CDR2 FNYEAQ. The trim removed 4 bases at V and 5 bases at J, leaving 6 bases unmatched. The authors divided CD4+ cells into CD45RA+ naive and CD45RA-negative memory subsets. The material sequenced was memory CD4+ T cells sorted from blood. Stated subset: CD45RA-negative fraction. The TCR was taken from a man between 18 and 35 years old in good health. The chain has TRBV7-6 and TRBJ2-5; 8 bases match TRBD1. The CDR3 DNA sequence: TGTGCCAGCAGCTCCGGACAGGGTTTGGAGACCCAGTACTTC. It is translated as CASSSGQGLETQYF.